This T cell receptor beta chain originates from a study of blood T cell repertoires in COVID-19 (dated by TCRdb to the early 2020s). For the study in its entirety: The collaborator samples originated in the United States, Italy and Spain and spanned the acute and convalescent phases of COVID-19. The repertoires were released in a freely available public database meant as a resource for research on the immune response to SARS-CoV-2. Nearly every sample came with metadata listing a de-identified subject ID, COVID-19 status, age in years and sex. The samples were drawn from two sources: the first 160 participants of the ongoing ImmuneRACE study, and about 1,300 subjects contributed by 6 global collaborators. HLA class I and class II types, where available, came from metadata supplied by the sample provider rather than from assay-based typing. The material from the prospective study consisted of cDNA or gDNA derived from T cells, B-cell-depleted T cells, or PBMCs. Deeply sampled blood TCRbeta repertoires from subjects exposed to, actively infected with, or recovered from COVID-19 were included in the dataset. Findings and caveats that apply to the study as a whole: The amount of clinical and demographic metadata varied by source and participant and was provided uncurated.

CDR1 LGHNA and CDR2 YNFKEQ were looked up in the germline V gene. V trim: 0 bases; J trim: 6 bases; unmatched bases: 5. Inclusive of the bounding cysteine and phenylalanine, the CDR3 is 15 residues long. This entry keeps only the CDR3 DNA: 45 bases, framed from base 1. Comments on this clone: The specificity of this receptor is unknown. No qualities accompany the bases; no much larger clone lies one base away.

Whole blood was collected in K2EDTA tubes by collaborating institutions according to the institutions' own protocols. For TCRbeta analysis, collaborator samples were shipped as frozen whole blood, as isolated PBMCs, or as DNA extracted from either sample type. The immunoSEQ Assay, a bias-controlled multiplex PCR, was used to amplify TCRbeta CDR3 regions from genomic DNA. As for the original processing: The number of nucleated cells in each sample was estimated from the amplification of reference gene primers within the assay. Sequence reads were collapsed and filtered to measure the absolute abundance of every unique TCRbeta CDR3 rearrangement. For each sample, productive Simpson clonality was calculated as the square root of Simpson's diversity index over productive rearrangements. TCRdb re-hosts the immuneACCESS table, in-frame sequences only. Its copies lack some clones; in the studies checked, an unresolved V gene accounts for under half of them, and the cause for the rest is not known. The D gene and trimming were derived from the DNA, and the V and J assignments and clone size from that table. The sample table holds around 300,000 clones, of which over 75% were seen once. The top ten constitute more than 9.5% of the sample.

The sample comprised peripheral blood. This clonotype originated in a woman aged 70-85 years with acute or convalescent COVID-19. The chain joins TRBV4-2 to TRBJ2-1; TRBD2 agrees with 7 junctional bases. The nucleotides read TGTGCCAGCAGCCAAGAGGGGGGGAGGGGCAATGAGCAGTTCTTC. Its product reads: CASSQEGGRGNEQFF.